This TCR beta chain was identified in a study of blood T cells in healthy people across ages. A second PCR of 7 to 11 cycles used a sample-barcoded 5' primer and a J-beta primer mix. TCRdb passed the 5' RACE reads through MiXCR, listing each CDR3 protein once. The sample records some 1,500,000 distinct CDR3 sequences, roughly 43% being singletons. Total RNA was isolated from each sample in quantities of at least 6 micrograms. This CDR3 has 14 residues. V was pared by 6 bases and J by 0 bases, with 12 bases between. In germline, CDR1 is MNHEY, CDR2 SVGEGT. The receptor comes from a woman aged 18-29 years in good health. The chain employs TRBV6-2 or TRBV6-3 and TRBJ2-7; D is tentatively TRBD1 or TRBD2 (5 bases each). The specimen was blood. The chain's CDR3 is CASRVQGVSYEQYF. The CDR3 nucleotides are TGTGCCAGCAGAGTGCAGGGAGTCTCCTACGAGCAGTACTTC.